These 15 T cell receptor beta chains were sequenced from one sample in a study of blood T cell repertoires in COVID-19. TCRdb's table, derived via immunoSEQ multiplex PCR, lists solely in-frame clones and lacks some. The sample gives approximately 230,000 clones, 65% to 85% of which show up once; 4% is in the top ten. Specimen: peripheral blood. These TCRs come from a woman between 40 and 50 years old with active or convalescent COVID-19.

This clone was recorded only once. The CDR3 here is CASSLSSGGQTGELFF. The DNA of the CDR3 is TGTGCCAGCAGCTTAAGTAGCGGGGGACAAACCGGGGAGCTGTTTTTT. V is TRBV7-3 and J is TRBJ2-2; TRBD2 agrees at 9 bases. The CDR3 runs to 16 residues. The germline V gene has CDR1 SGHTA and CDR2 FQGTGA. V trimming: 1 base; J trimming: 5 bases; junction bases outside the gene matches: 5.

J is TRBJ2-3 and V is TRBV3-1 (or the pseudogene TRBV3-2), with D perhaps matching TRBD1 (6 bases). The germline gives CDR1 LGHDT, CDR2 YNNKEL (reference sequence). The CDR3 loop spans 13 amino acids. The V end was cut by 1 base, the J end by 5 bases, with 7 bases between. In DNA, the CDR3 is TGTGCCAGCAGCCAAGTCAGGGGAGATACGCAGTATTTT. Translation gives CASSQVRGDTQYF.

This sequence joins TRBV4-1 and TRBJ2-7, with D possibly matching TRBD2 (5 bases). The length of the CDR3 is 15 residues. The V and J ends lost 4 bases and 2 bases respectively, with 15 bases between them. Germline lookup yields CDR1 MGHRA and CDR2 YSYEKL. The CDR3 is CASSPLQMRAYEQYF. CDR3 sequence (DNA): TGCGCCAGCAGCCCACTTCAGATGAGGGCCTACGAGCAGTACTTC.

The CDR3 region is CATSRELGTHTEAFF. The CDR3 DNA reads TGTGCCACCAGCAGAGAATTAGGGACACACACTGAAGCTTTCTTT. V gene TRBV15 combines with J gene TRBJ1-1, with D tentatively TRBD1 (6 bases). Germline assignment: CDR1 LNHNV and CDR2 YYDKDF (reference sequence). The CDR3 is 15 amino acids. V was shortened by 0 bases and J by 3 bases, with 11 bases between the two germline ends. Full variable domain (outside the CDR3, taken from reference TRBV15 and TRBJ1-1): DAMVIQNPRYQVTQFGKPVTLSCSQTLNHNVMYWYQQKSSQAPKLLFHYYDKDFNNEADTPDNFQSRRPNTSFCFLDIRSPGLGDTAMYLCATSRELGTHTEAFFGQGTRLTVV.

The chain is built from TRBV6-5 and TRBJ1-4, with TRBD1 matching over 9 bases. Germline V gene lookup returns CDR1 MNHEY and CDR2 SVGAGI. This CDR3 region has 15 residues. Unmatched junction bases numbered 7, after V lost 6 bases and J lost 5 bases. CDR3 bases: TGTGCCAGCAGCCCCACAGGGGGCAGGAATGAAAAACTGTTTTTT. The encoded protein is CASSPTGGRNEKLFF.

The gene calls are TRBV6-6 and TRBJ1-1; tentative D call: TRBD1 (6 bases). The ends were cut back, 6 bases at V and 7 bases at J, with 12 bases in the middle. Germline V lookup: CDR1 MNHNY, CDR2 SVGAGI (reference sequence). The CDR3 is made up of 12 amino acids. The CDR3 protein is CASSQDRYEAFF. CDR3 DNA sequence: TGTGCCAGCAGCCAAGACAGGTATGAAGCTTTCTTT.

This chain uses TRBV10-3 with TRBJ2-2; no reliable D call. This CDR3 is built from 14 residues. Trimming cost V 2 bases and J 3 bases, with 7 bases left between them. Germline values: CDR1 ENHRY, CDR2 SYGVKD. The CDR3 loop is CAISEVGDTGELFF. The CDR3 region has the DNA TGTGCCATCAGTGAGGTCGGAGACACCGGGGAGCTGTTTTTT.

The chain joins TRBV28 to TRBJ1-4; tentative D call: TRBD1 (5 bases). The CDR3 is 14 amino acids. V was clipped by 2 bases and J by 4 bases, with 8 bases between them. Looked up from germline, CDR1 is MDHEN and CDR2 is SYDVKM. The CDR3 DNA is TGTGCCAGCAGTTTAACAGGTCATAATGAAAAACTGTTTTTT. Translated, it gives CASSLTGHNEKLFF.

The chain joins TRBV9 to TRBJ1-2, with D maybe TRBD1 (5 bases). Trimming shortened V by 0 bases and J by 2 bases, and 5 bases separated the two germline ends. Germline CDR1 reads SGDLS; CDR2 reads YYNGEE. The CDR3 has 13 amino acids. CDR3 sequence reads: CASSVDRNYGYTF. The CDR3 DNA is TGTGCCAGCAGCGTAGACAGGAACTATGGCTACACCTTC.

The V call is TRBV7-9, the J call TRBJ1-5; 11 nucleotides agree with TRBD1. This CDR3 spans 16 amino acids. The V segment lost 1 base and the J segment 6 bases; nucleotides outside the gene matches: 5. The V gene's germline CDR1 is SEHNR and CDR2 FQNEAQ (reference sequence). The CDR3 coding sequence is TGTGCCAGCAGCTTAGGGACAGGGGGCGCGGGTCAGCCCCAGCATTTT. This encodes CASSLGTGGAGQPQHF.

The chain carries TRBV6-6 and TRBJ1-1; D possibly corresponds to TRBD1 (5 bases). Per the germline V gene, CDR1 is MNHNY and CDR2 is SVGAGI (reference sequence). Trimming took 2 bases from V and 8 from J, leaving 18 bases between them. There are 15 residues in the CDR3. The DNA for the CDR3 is TGTGCCAGCAGTTACGCAATAAAGGACACGGACGAAGCTTTCTTT. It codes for CASSYAIKDTDEAFF.

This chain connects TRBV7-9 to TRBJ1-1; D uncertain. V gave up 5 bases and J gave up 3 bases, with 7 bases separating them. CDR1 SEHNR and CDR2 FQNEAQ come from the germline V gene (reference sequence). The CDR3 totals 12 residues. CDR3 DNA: TGTGCCAGCAGCCGCTCGGACACTGAAGCTTTCTTT. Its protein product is CASSRSDTEAFF.

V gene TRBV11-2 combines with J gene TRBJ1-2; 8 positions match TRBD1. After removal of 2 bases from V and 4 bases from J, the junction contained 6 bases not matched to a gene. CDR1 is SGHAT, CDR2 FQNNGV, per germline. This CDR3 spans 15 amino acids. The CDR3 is CASSLSSGTGYGYTF. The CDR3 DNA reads TGTGCCAGCAGCTTAAGTTCCGGGACAGGCTATGGCTACACCTTC. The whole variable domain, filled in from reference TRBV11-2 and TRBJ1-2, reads EAGVAQSPRYKIIEKRQSVAFWCNPISGHATLYWYQQILGQGPKLLIQFQNNGVVDDSQLPKDRFSAERLKGVDSTLKIQPAKLEDSAVYLCASSLSSGTGYGYTFGSGTRLTVV.

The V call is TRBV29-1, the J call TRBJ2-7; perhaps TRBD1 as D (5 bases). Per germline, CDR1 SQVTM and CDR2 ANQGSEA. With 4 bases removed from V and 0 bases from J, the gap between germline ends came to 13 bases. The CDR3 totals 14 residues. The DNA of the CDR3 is TGCAGCGTTGGGGGCAGCCACAGCTCCTACGAGCAGTACTTC. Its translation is CSVGGSHSSYEQYF.

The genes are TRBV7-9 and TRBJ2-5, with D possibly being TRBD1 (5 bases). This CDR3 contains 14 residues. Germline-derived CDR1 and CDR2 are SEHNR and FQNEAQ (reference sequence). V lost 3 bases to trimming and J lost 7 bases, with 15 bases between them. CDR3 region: CASSFGQGVGTQYF. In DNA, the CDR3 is TGTGCCAGCAGCTTTGGCCAGGGTGTAGGGACCCAGTACTTC.